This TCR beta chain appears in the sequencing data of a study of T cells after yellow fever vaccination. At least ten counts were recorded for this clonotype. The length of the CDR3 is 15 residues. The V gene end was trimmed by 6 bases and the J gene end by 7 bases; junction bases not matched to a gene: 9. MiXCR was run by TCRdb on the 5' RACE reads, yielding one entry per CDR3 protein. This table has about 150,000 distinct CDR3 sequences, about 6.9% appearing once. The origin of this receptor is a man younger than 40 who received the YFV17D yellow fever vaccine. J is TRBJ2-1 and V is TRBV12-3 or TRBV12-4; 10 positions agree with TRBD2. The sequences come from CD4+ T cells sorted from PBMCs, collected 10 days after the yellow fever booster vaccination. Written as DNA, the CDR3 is TGTGCCAGCAGAGGAGCGGGAGGGCTGTGGAATGAGCAGTTCTTC. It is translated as CASRGAGGLWNEQFF.